The rows below give T cell receptor beta chains drawn from one sample of a study of T cell repertoires in ileal Crohn's disease. The assay was immunoSEQ multiplex PCR, and TCRdb's table has in-frame clones only and misses some. The table records about 62,000 clones, 85% to 90% of them present only once. Sequencing used ileal tissue. The source of these receptors is an adult with Crohn's disease. Both conserved end residues are part of each CDR3. The D gene is left open where the match is weak. Clone size is stated in some rows and not others, as once, few, many or a class when expanded.

D gene: NA
J gene: TRBJ2-5
clone size: NA
V gene: TRBV29-1
CDR3 protein: CSAAPYGETQYF
CDR3 DNA: TGCAGCGCTGCCCCCTACGGGGAGACCCAGTACTTC

D gene: NA
J gene: TRBJ1-5
clone size: NA
V gene: TRBV2
CDR3 protein: CASSEFWQGNQPQHF
CDR3 DNA: TGTGCCAGCAGTGAATTCTGGCAGGGCAATCAGCCCCAGCATTTT

D gene: NA
J gene: TRBJ1-1
clone size: once
V gene: TRBV10-3
CDR3 protein: CAIRDSISNTEAFF
CDR3 DNA: TGTGCCATCAGGGACAGCATTTCGAACACTGAAGCTTTCTTT

D gene: NA
J gene: TRBJ1-1
clone size: NA
V gene: TRBV23-1
CDR3 protein: CASPPRHPLNTEAFF
CDR3 DNA: TGCGCCAGCCCCCCAAGACATCCCCTTAACACTGAAGCTTTCTTT

D gene: TRBD1
J gene: TRBJ1-1
clone size: few
V gene: TRBV19
CDR3 protein: CASSIGQGTNTEAFF
CDR3 DNA: TGTGCCAGTAGTATAGGACAGGGGACAAACACTGAAGCTTTCTTT

D gene: NA
J gene: TRBJ1-4
clone size: NA
V gene: TRBV4-1
CDR3 protein: CASSVPGGAHEKLFF
CDR3 DNA: TGCGCCAGCAGCGTGCCGGGGGGGGCGCATGAAAAACTGTTTTTT

D gene: NA
J gene: TRBJ2-7
clone size: once
V gene: TRBV6-1
CDR3 protein: CASSATGNYEQYF
CDR3 DNA: TGTGCCAGCAGTGCGACAGGAAACTACGAGCAGTACTTC

D gene: NA
J gene: TRBJ1-2
clone size: NA
V gene: TRBV18
CDR3 protein: CASSRQDGYTF
CDR3 DNA: TGTGCCAGCTCAAGACAGGATGGCTACACCTTC

D gene: NA
J gene: TRBJ1-1
clone size: once
V gene: TRBV15
CDR3 protein: CATSTAPNTEAFF
CDR3 DNA: TGTGCCACCAGCACAGCGCCGAACACTGAAGCTTTCTTT

D gene: TRBD2
J gene: TRBJ2-2
clone size: once
V gene: TRBV27
CDR3 protein: CASIGLVGTGELFF
CDR3 DNA: TGTGCCAGCATCGGACTAGTCGGCACCGGGGAGCTGTTTTTT

D gene: NA
J gene: TRBJ1-3
clone size: once
V gene: TRBV6-1
CDR3 protein: CASSEGAGYSGNTIYF
CDR3 DNA: TGTGCCAGCAGTGAGGGTGCGGGGTATTCTGGAAACACCATATATTTT

D gene: TRBD1
J gene: TRBJ1-2
clone size: NA
V gene: TRBV12-5
CDR3 protein: CASGFQTPGQGAYTF
CDR3 DNA: TGTGCTAGTGGTTTCCAGACCCCGGGACAGGGTGCCTACACCTTC

D gene: NA
J gene: TRBJ1-1
clone size: NA
V gene: TRBV7-2
CDR3 protein: CASSRGSTTAEAFF
CDR3 DNA: TGTGCCAGCAGCCGCGGATCCACAACGGCTGAAGCTTTCTTT

D gene: NA
J gene: TRBJ1-2
clone size: NA
V gene: TRBV18
CDR3 protein: CASSPQPREGYTF
CDR3 DNA: TGTGCCAGCTCCCCCCAACCCCGCGAGGGCTACACCTTC

D gene: NA
J gene: TRBJ1-4
clone size: NA
V gene: TRBV5-1
CDR3 protein: CASSLVAAATNEKLFF
CDR3 DNA: TGCGCCAGCAGCTTGGTTGCGGCAGCAACTAATGAAAAACTGTTTTTT

D gene: TRBD1
J gene: TRBJ1-2
clone size: NA
V gene: TRBV2
CDR3 protein: CASSLTPGQHGYTF
CDR3 DNA: TGTGCCAGCAGCTTAACACCGGGACAGCATGGCTACACCTTC

D gene: NA
J gene: TRBJ1-2
clone size: NA
V gene: TRBV30
CDR3 protein: CACRGGDGYTF
CDR3 DNA: TGTGCCTGCAGGGGAGGGGATGGCTACACCTTC

D gene: NA
J gene: TRBJ2-1
clone size: NA
V gene: TRBV11-3
CDR3 protein: CASSLNPGTSHNEQFF
CDR3 DNA: TGTGCCAGCAGTCTCAACCCCGGGACTTCGCACAATGAGCAGTTCTTC

D gene: TRBD1
J gene: TRBJ1-3
clone size: NA
V gene: TRBV28
CDR3 protein: CASSLSGPGGISGNTIYF
CDR3 DNA: TGTGCCAGCAGTTTATCCGGACCAGGGGGGATCTCTGGAAACACCATATATTTT

D gene: TRBD1
J gene: TRBJ2-7
clone size: NA
V gene: TRBV9
CDR3 protein: CASSVGLGTGTDEQYF
CDR3 DNA: TGTGCCAGCAGCGTAGGACTTGGGACAGGCACGGACGAGCAGTACTTC

D gene: TRBD1
J gene: TRBJ1-5
clone size: NA
V gene: TRBV27
CDR3 protein: CASSITGQGTGANQPQHF
CDR3 DNA: TGTGCCAGCAGTATTACGGGACAGGGGACGGGGGCCAATCAGCCCCAGCATTTT

D gene: NA
J gene: TRBJ2-7
clone size: NA
V gene: TRBV4-3
CDR3 protein: CASSQRAGGYEQYF
CDR3 DNA: TGCGCCAGCAGCCAACGGGCTGGAGGCTACGAGCAGTACTTC

D gene: NA
J gene: TRBJ2-5
clone size: once
V gene: TRBV7-3
CDR3 protein: CASSLQSGAGETQYF
CDR3 DNA: TGTGCCAGCAGCTTACAATCTGGGGCCGGGGAGACCCAGTACTTC

D gene: NA
J gene: TRBJ2-1
clone size: NA
V gene: TRBV27
CDR3 protein: CASRIQGVQFF
CDR3 DNA: TGTGCCAGCAGGATACAGGGCGTTCAGTTCTTC

D gene: NA
J gene: TRBJ1-2
clone size: NA
V gene: TRBV6-5
CDR3 protein: CASSYRQGLVNYGYTF
CDR3 DNA: TGTGCCAGCAGTTACAGGCAGGGGCTCGTCAACTATGGCTACACCTTC

D gene: NA
J gene: TRBJ2-7
clone size: NA
V gene: TRBV14
CDR3 protein: CASSRLGGTRSYEQYF
CDR3 DNA: TGTGCCAGCAGCCGATTGGGCGGGACTCGCTCTTACGAGCAGTACTTC

D gene: NA
J gene: TRBJ2-7
clone size: NA
V gene: TRBV19
CDR3 protein: CASSKLGGWEQYF
CDR3 DNA: TGTGCCAGTAGTAAGTTGGGGGGATGGGAGCAGTACTTC

D gene: NA
J gene: TRBJ1-6
clone size: once
V gene: TRBV23-1
CDR3 protein: CASSQSRGRALSPLHF
CDR3 DNA: TGCGCCAGCAGTCAATCGCGGGGCAGGGCCTTATCACCCCTCCACTTT

D gene: NA
J gene: TRBJ2-1
clone size: once
V gene: TRBV10-3
CDR3 protein: CAINSGDSNEQFF
CDR3 DNA: TGTGCCATCAATTCAGGGGATAGCAATGAGCAGTTCTTC

D gene: TRBD1
J gene: TRBJ2-5
clone size: NA
V gene: TRBV11-2
CDR3 protein: CASSLSGGRETQYF
CDR3 DNA: TGTGCCAGCAGCTTATCAGGGGGACGAGAGACCCAGTACTTC

D gene: TRBD1
J gene: TRBJ2-7
clone size: NA
V gene: TRBV15
CDR3 protein: CATSTRTGGPHYEQYF
CDR3 DNA: TGTGCCACCAGCACCAGGACAGGGGGCCCCCACTACGAGCAGTACTTC

D gene: NA
J gene: TRBJ1-5
clone size: NA
V gene: TRBV21-1
CDR3 protein: CASSPRGQGRGQPQHF
CDR3 DNA: TGTGCCAGCAGCCCCCGGGGACAGGGCAGGGGACAGCCCCAGCATTTT

D gene: TRBD1
J gene: TRBJ1-2
clone size: NA
V gene: TRBV19
CDR3 protein: CASMQGAEGYTF
CDR3 DNA: TGTGCCAGTATGCAGGGGGCAGAGGGCTACACCTTC

D gene: NA
J gene: TRBJ2-1
clone size: NA
V gene: TRBV20-1
CDR3 protein: CSALGGNEQFF
CDR3 DNA: TGCAGTGCTCTCGGGGGAAATGAGCAGTTCTTC

D gene: TRBD1
J gene: TRBJ1-6
clone size: NA
V gene: TRBV28
CDR3 protein: CASSGTGRPLHF
CDR3 DNA: TGTGCCAGCAGTGGGACAGGGCGTCCCCTCCACTTT

D gene: TRBD1
J gene: TRBJ1-2
clone size: NA
V gene: TRBV5-1
CDR3 protein: CASSLIPGQTYGYTF
CDR3 DNA: TGCGCCAGCAGCTTAATACCGGGACAGACCTATGGCTACACCTTC

D gene: NA
J gene: TRBJ2-5
clone size: few
V gene: TRBV19
CDR3 protein: CASSNRVGETQYF
CDR3 DNA: TGTGCCAGTAGTAACAGGGTCGGAGAGACCCAGTACTTC

D gene: TRBD1
J gene: TRBJ1-1
clone size: few
V gene: TRBV28
CDR3 protein: CASSPGTGVTEAFF
CDR3 DNA: TGTGCCAGCAGTCCCGGGACAGGGGTCACTGAAGCTTTCTTT

D gene: TRBD2
J gene: TRBJ2-4
clone size: few
V gene: TRBV18
CDR3 protein: CASSPGGDIQYF
CDR3 DNA: TGTGCCAGCTCACCAGGGGGGGACATTCAGTACTTC

D gene: NA
J gene: TRBJ2-1
clone size: NA
V gene: TRBV5-1
CDR3 protein: CASSLARDREQFF
CDR3 DNA: TGCGCCAGCAGCTTGGCCCGGGATAGGGAGCAGTTCTTC

D gene: NA
J gene: TRBJ1-1
clone size: NA
V gene: TRBV10-3
CDR3 protein: CAISGQGNPEAFF
CDR3 DNA: TGTGCCATCAGTGGGCAGGGAAATCCCGAAGCTTTCTTT

D gene: NA
J gene: TRBJ2-7
clone size: NA
V gene: TRBV5-4
CDR3 protein: CASSLTYPPYEQYF
CDR3 DNA: TGTGCCAGCAGCTTGACCTATCCCCCTTACGAGCAGTACTTC

D gene: TRBD1
J gene: TRBJ2-7
clone size: NA
V gene: TRBV27
CDR3 protein: CASSLRGPSYEQYF
CDR3 DNA: TGTGCCAGCAGTTTAAGGGGGCCCTCCTACGAGCAGTACTTC

D gene: NA
J gene: TRBJ2-7
clone size: NA
V gene: TRBV9
CDR3 protein: CASSGQSYEQYF
CDR3 DNA: TGTGCCAGCAGCGGCCAGTCCTACGAGCAGTACTTC

D gene: NA
J gene: TRBJ1-2
clone size: NA
V gene: TRBV15
CDR3 protein: CATSEAGYGYTF
CDR3 DNA: TGTGCCACCAGCGAGGCGGGCTATGGCTACACCTTC

D gene: NA
J gene: TRBJ1-1
clone size: NA
V gene: TRBV7-2
CDR3 protein: CASSLVSRFDTEAFF
CDR3 DNA: TGTGCCAGCAGCTTAGTGTCCCGGTTTGACACTGAAGCTTTCTTT

D gene: NA
J gene: TRBJ1-1
clone size: NA
V gene: TRBV27
CDR3 protein: CASSSGLNTEAFF
CDR3 DNA: TGTGCCAGCAGTTCGGGGTTGAACACTGAAGCTTTCTTT

D gene: NA
J gene: TRBJ2-2
clone size: NA
V gene: TRBV19
CDR3 protein: CASKSSANTGELFF
CDR3 DNA: TGTGCCAGTAAGTCCAGCGCGAACACCGGGGAGCTGTTTTTT

D gene: TRBD2
J gene: TRBJ2-1
clone size: NA
V gene: TRBV19
CDR3 protein: CASSMSTGTSARSSYNEQFF
CDR3 DNA: TGTGCCAGTAGTATGTCTACCGGGACTAGCGCAAGGAGCTCCTACAATGAGCAGTTCTTC

D gene: NA
J gene: TRBJ2-3
clone size: NA
V gene: TRBV6-5
CDR3 protein: CASSIRGDTQYF
CDR3 DNA: TGTGCCAGCAGTATACGGGGAGATACGCAGTATTTT

D gene: NA
J gene: TRBJ2-2
clone size: NA
V gene: TRBV4-2
CDR3 protein: CASSQEGETGELFF
CDR3 DNA: TGTGCCAGCAGCCAAGAGGGAGAGACCGGGGAGCTGTTTTTT

D gene: NA
J gene: TRBJ2-1
clone size: once
V gene: TRBV19
CDR3 protein: CASTTGYNEQFF
CDR3 DNA: TGTGCCAGTACTACAGGCTACAATGAGCAGTTCTTC

D gene: TRBD1
J gene: TRBJ1-5
clone size: NA
V gene: TRBV5-1
CDR3 protein: CASSQGATSNQPQHF
CDR3 DNA: TGCGCCAGCAGTCAGGGGGCGACCAGCAATCAGCCCCAGCATTTT

D gene: NA
J gene: TRBJ2-7
clone size: once
V gene: TRBV20-1
CDR3 protein: CSATGLSEQYF
CDR3 DNA: TGCAGTGCTACGGGACTCTCCGAGCAGTACTTC

D gene: NA
J gene: TRBJ2-4
clone size: NA
V gene: TRBV2
CDR3 protein: CASSLTGGELAKNIQYF
CDR3 DNA: TGTGCCAGCAGTCTAACGGGGGGCGAACTAGCCAAAAACATTCAGTACTTC

D gene: NA
J gene: TRBJ1-6
clone size: NA
V gene: TRBV4-1
CDR3 protein: CASSQDSGQSSYNSPLHF
CDR3 DNA: TGCGCCAGCAGCCAAGACTCCGGACAGAGCTCCTATAATTCACCCCTCCACTTT

D gene: NA
J gene: TRBJ1-2
clone size: NA
V gene: TRBV7-8
CDR3 protein: CASSLVVRGKTNYGYTF
CDR3 DNA: TGTGCCAGCAGCTTAGTTGTCAGGGGTAAAACTAACTATGGCTACACCTTC

D gene: TRBD2
J gene: TRBJ2-1
clone size: NA
V gene: TRBV5-4
CDR3 protein: CASSSSGGTNEQFF
CDR3 DNA: TGTGCCAGCAGCTCCAGCGGGGGGACGAATGAGCAGTTCTTC

D gene: NA
J gene: TRBJ1-5
clone size: NA
V gene: TRBV2
CDR3 protein: CASRQDSGGNQPQHF
CDR3 DNA: TGTGCCAGCAGACAGGATTCGGGGGGCAATCAGCCCCAGCATTTT